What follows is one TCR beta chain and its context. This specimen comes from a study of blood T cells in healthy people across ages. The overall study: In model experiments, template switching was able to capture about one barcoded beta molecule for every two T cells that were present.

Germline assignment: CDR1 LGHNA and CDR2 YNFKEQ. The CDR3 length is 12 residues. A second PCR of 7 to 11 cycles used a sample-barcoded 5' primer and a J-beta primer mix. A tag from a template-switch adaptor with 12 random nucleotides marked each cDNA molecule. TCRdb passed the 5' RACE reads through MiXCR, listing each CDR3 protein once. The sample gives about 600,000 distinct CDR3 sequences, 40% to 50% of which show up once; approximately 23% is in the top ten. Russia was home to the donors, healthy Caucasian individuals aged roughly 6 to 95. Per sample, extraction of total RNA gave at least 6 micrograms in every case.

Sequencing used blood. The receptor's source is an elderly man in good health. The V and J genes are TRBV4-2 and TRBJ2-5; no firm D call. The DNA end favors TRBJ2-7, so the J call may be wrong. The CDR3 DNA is TGTGCCAGCAGCCAAGTTTGGGGCGAGCAGTACTTC. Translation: CASSQVWGEQYF.